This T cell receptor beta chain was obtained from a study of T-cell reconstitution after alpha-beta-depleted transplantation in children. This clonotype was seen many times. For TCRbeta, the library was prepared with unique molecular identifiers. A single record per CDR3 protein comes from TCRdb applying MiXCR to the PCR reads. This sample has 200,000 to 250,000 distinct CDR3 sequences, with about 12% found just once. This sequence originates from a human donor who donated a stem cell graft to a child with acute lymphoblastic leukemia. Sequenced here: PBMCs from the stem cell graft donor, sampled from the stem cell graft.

The DNA of the CDR3 is TGTGCCAGCAGTTACTTGTTGACAGGGAACTATGGCTACACCTTC. Its protein product is CASSYLLTGNYGYTF. This chain links TRBV6-5 with TRBJ1-2; 7 positions agree with TRBD1. The V gene's germline CDR1 is MNHEY and CDR2 SVGAGI. The ends lost 1 base at V and 2 bases at J; junction bases unmatched: 4. The CDR3 covers 15 residues.